This is a list of T cell receptor beta chains from one sample in a study of cytomegalovirus exposure and HLA in healthy donors. The data were produced by immunoSEQ multiplex PCR, yet TCRdb's version contains in-frame clones alone and is incomplete. The sample lists about 110,000 clones, 65% to 85% occurring once. The specimen was PBMCs. Receptors were obtained from a man in his fifties in good health and CMV-seronegative. Each CDR3 is given with its conserved first and last residue. D genes are given only for firm matches. Expanded clones are given a class, and other clones once, few, many or no size at all.

v_call: TRBV18
cdr3_length: 16
j_call: TRBJ2-3
d_call: NA
clone_size: NA
cdr3_aa: CASSPGSRPSTDTQYF
cdr3_nt: TGTGCCAGCTCACCGGGTAGCCGCCCTAGCACAGATACGCAGTATTTT

v_call: TRBV27
cdr3_length: 14
j_call: TRBJ1-1
d_call: TRBD1
clone_size: NA
cdr3_aa: CASSDRQGAREAFF
cdr3_nt: TGTGCCAGCTCGGATCGACAGGGGGCTCGTGAAGCTTTCTTT

v_call: TRBV5-4
cdr3_length: 15
j_call: TRBJ2-7
d_call: TRBD2
clone_size: few
cdr3_aa: CASSTSGSGTYEQYF
cdr3_nt: TGTGCCAGCAGCACTAGCGGGAGTGGTACCTACGAGCAGTACTTC

v_call: TRBV7-6
cdr3_length: 18
j_call: TRBJ2-1
d_call: TRBD2
clone_size: NA
cdr3_aa: CASSLGLAGAVSYNEQFF
cdr3_nt: TGTGCCAGCAGCTTAGGACTAGCGGGGGCAGTCTCCTACAATGAGCAGTTCTTC

v_call: TRBV7-3
cdr3_length: 15
j_call: TRBJ1-4
d_call: NA
clone_size: few
cdr3_aa: CASSVTGGTNEKLFF
cdr3_nt: TGTGCCAGCAGCGTTACGGGAGGCACTAATGAAAAACTGTTTTTT

v_call: TRBV2
cdr3_length: 15
j_call: TRBJ1-6
d_call: NA
clone_size: NA
cdr3_aa: CASSEGAGRNSPLHF
cdr3_nt: TGTGCCAGCAGTGAAGGGGCAGGGCGGAATTCACCCCTCCACTTT

v_call: TRBV15
cdr3_length: 13
j_call: TRBJ1-2
d_call: NA
clone_size: NA
cdr3_aa: CATRDNTNYGYTF
cdr3_nt: TGTGCCACCCGGGACAACACTAACTATGGCTACACCTTC

v_call: TRBV12-5
cdr3_length: 13
j_call: TRBJ2-1
d_call: TRBD2
clone_size: NA
cdr3_aa: CASGRGLAGEQFF
cdr3_nt: TGTGCTAGTGGTCGGGGACTAGCGGGTGAGCAGTTCTTC

v_call: TRBV5-6
cdr3_length: 14
j_call: TRBJ2-7
d_call: NA
clone_size: NA
cdr3_aa: CASSPGTNRYEQYF
cdr3_nt: TGTGCCAGCAGCCCGGGGACAAACAGGTACGAGCAGTACTTC

v_call: TRBV27
cdr3_length: 14
j_call: TRBJ2-1
d_call: NA
clone_size: NA
cdr3_aa: CASSPGSGYNEQFF
cdr3_nt: TGTGCCAGCAGTCCTGGGAGCGGATACAATGAGCAGTTCTTC

v_call: TRBV28
cdr3_length: 17
j_call: TRBJ2-7
d_call: TRBD2
clone_size: NA
cdr3_aa: CASRSRTSGGSSYEQYF
cdr3_nt: TGTGCCAGCAGATCACGGACTAGCGGGGGGAGCTCCTACGAGCAGTACTTC

v_call: TRBV7-2
cdr3_length: 15
j_call: TRBJ2-3
d_call: NA
clone_size: NA
cdr3_aa: CASSLSAGVPDTQYF
cdr3_nt: TGTGCCAGCAGCTTAAGCGCAGGGGTACCAGATACGCAGTATTTT

v_call: TRBV5-1
cdr3_length: 15
j_call: TRBJ2-7
d_call: NA
clone_size: NA
cdr3_aa: CASRLAPRTVYEQYF
cdr3_nt: TGCGCCAGCAGGCTGGCGCCTAGGACTGTCTACGAGCAGTACTTC

v_call: TRBV4-2
cdr3_length: 15
j_call: TRBJ1-4
d_call: NA
clone_size: NA
cdr3_aa: CASSQDSSEDEKLFF
cdr3_nt: TGTGCCAGCAGCCAAGATTCTTCCGAGGATGAAAAACTGTTTTTT

v_call: TRBV7-6
cdr3_length: 14
j_call: TRBJ2-7
d_call: NA
clone_size: once
cdr3_aa: CASTGGAPGDEQYF
cdr3_nt: TGTGCCAGCACGGGCGGGGCGCCTGGGGACGAGCAGTACTTC

v_call: TRBV6-6
cdr3_length: 15
j_call: TRBJ1-6
d_call: TRBD1
clone_size: NA
cdr3_aa: CASTRGQSNNSPLHF
cdr3_nt: TGTGCCAGCACCAGGGGACAGTCTAATAATTCACCCCTCCACTTT

v_call: TRBV5-4
cdr3_length: 16
j_call: TRBJ1-4
d_call: NA
clone_size: NA
cdr3_aa: CASSSGQRMEGEKLFF
cdr3_nt: TGTGCCAGCAGCTCCGGGCAAAGGATGGAGGGTGAAAAACTGTTTTTT

v_call: TRBV6-6
cdr3_length: 12
j_call: TRBJ2-5
d_call: NA
clone_size: few
cdr3_aa: CASSFAQGTQYF
cdr3_nt: TGTGCCAGCAGTTTCGCACAGGGGACCCAGTACTTC

v_call: TRBV18
cdr3_length: 14
j_call: TRBJ2-5
d_call: NA
clone_size: NA
cdr3_aa: CASSPTGPIETQYF
cdr3_nt: TGTGCCAGCTCCCCCACAGGGCCGATTGAGACCCAGTACTTC

v_call: TRBV5-1
cdr3_length: 15
j_call: TRBJ2-1
d_call: TRBD1
clone_size: NA
cdr3_aa: CASSLSSGGIDEQFF
cdr3_nt: TGCGCCAGCAGCTTGTCGTCAGGGGGCATCGATGAGCAGTTCTTC

v_call: TRBV18
cdr3_length: 13
j_call: TRBJ2-7
d_call: NA
clone_size: NA
cdr3_aa: CASSLYSSYEQYF
cdr3_nt: TGTGCCAGCTCTTTATATAGTTCCTACGAGCAGTACTTC

v_call: TRBV10-3
cdr3_length: 13
j_call: TRBJ2-1
d_call: NA
clone_size: few
cdr3_aa: CASSGDTYNEQFF
cdr3_nt: TGTGCCAGCAGCGGGGACACCTACAATGAGCAGTTCTTC

v_call: TRBV6-5
cdr3_length: 14
j_call: TRBJ1-2
d_call: TRBD1
clone_size: once
cdr3_aa: CASSKTGGGNGYTF
cdr3_nt: TGTGCCAGCAGCAAGACAGGGGGCGGCAATGGCTACACCTTC

v_call: TRBV6-1
cdr3_length: 15
j_call: TRBJ2-3
d_call: NA
clone_size: few
cdr3_aa: CASSPPPPREDTQYF
cdr3_nt: TGTGCCAGCAGTCCTCCCCCCCCGAGGGAAGATACGCAGTATTTT

v_call: TRBV21-1
cdr3_length: 15
j_call: TRBJ2-7
d_call: NA
clone_size: NA
cdr3_aa: CASSQLQGAPYEQYF
cdr3_nt: TGTGCCAGCAGCCAGTTGCAGGGGGCCCCCTACGAGCAGTACTTC